Shown below are 28 T cell receptor beta chains from a single sample sequenced in a study of metastatic and nonmetastatic thyroid tumors. Not a single patient had been given any form of treatment at any point before undergoing thyroid surgery. MiXCR re-clonotyped the PCR reads for TCRdb. The sample lists roughly 14,000 clones, roughly 25% seen once, with roughly 8% in the top ten. The specimen sequenced was tumor tissue. The receptors shown here come from a female donor with papillary thyroid cancer or a benign thyroid nodule (not recorded which). Some clones in this sample may be carry-over from other donors' samples.

This clone was picked up a small number of times. The chain recombines TRBV12-3 or TRBV12-4 with TRBJ1-1; weak D call: TRBD1 (5 bases). The CDR3 covers 16 residues. Trimming shortened V by 1 base and J by 5 bases, and 17 bases separated the two germline ends. CDR3 in amino acids: CASSLEPGQEKTEAFF. The CDR3 DNA sequence: TGTGCCAGCAGTTTAGAGCCAGGACAAGAGAAAACTGAAGCTTTCTTT.

This clone showed up many times. A clone one base away is much larger, so this may be a read error. The chain couples TRBV20-1 to TRBJ2-1; possibly TRBD1 or TRBD2 for D (7 bases each). Per the germline V gene, CDR1 is DFQATT and CDR2 is SNEGSKA (reference sequence). The CDR3 extends over 16 amino acids. CDR3 nucleotide sequence: TGCAGGGCTAAACTCAGGGGGGGCTGGGTGAACAATGAGCAGTTCTTC. This translates into CRAKLRGGWVNNEQFF.

This clone was observed many times. The chain couples TRBV9 to TRBJ1-1; possibly TRBD1 for D (5 bases). Germline values: CDR1 SGDLS, CDR2 YYNGEE. V lost 4 bases to trimming and J lost 3 bases, with 16 bases between them. The CDR3 length is 15 residues. Here the CDR3 DNA reads TGTGCCAGCAGCCCGGCGGGGGGGTCGGACACTGAAGCTTTCTTT. Encoded protein: CASSPAGGSDTEAFF.

The sample holds many counts of this clone. The chain has TRBV6-4 and TRBJ2-2, with no clear D. The germline CDR1 and CDR2 sequences are MRHNA and SNTAGT. V lost 5 bases and J 1 base, leaving 5 bases between the germline ends. The length of the CDR3 is 13 residues. The CDR3 nucleotides read TGTGCCAGCAGTCCCGGGAACACCGGGGAGCTGTTTTTT. This encodes CASSPGNTGELFF.

This clone was observed many times. The V gene is TRBV19, the J gene TRBJ2-3, with D uncertain. The CDR3 has 14 amino acids. V was pared by 5 bases and J by 5 bases, with 14 bases between. Germline CDR1 is LNHDA and CDR2 is SQIVND (reference sequence). The CDR3 DNA follows: TGTGCCAGTAGTGCGCCCGAGTATGGAGATACGCAGTATTTT. Translation gives CASSAPEYGDTQYF. The full variable domain, with the rest looked up from reference TRBV19 and TRBJ2-3, is DGGITQSPKYLFRKEGQNVTLSCEQNLNHDAMYWYRQDPGQGLRLIYYSQIVNDFQKGDIAEGYSVSREKKESFPLTVTSAQKNPTAFYLCASSAPEYGDTQYFGPGTRLTVL.

This clone was detected ten times or more. The V gene is TRBV6-1, the J gene TRBJ1-1, with D unclear. This CDR3 contains 13 residues. V was shortened by 5 bases and J by 3 bases, with 10 bases between the two germline ends. Germline CDR1 reads MNHNS; CDR2 reads SASEGT. The CDR3 is CASSPKIYTEAFF. CDR3 bases: TGTGCCAGCAGTCCCAAAATTTACACTGAAGCTTTCTTT.

With regard to this clone: Just one base apart from a much larger clone, this may be a read error. V usage is TRBV20-1 and J usage is TRBJ2-5; D perhaps matches TRBD2 (5 bases). The CDR3 runs 13 residues. CDR1 is DFQATT, CDR2 SNEGSKA, per germline (reference sequence). In DNA, the CDR3 is TGCAGTACTAGAGAGCAGCACCAAGAGACCCAGTACTTC. It codes for CSTREQHQETQYF.

About this clone itself: A much more abundant neighbour one base away suggests this may be a read error. Other DNA sequences in this sample translate to the same CDR3. The J gene is TRBJ2-5, the V gene TRBV5-4; D unresolved. Germline V gives CDR1 SGHNT, CDR2 YYREEE (reference sequence). This CDR3 is built from 11 residues. CDR3 sequence reads: CASSFGETQYF. CDR3 DNA: TGTGCCAGCAGCTTTGGAGAGACACAGTACTTC.

Ten or more counts support this clone. The V and J genes are TRBV11-1 and TRBJ2-3, with 7 bases lining up with TRBD2. V lost 0 bases, J lost 2 bases, and 5 bases stayed unmatched. Germline values: CDR1 SGHAT, CDR2 FQDESV (reference sequence). The CDR3 length is 16 residues. CDR3: CASSLAASGFTDTQYF. In DNA, the CDR3 is TGTGCCAGCAGCTTAGCGGCTAGCGGTTTCACAGATACGCAGTATTTT.

This clone was seen more than once but under ten times. This chain uses TRBV6-1 with TRBJ1-6, with 7 bases that match TRBD1. With 7 bases clipped from V and 7 bases from J, the junction kept 10 bases outside the gene matches. This CDR3 region has 15 residues. The V gene's germline CDR1 is MNHNS and CDR2 SASEGT. CDR3 sequence: CASIRDREGNSPLHF. The CDR3 bases are TGTGCCAGCATAAGAGACAGGGAAGGAAATTCACCCCTCCACTTT.

This clone was seen many times. The chain employs TRBV6-1 and TRBJ2-7; D gene unclear. The ends were cut back, 7 bases at V and 2 bases at J, with 18 bases in the middle. CDR3 length: 15 residues. CDR1 MNHNS and CDR2 SASEGT come from the germline V gene. The CDR3, as DNA: TGTGCCAGCATTAGAACCCCCGACATCCCCTACGAGCAGTACTTC. Translating gives CASIRTPDIPYEQYF.

This clone was counted at least ten times. V is TRBV5-1 and J is TRBJ2-5, with a tentative D call TRBD1 (6 bases). The CDR3 is made up of 15 amino acids. The V gene lost 0 bases and the J gene lost 4 bases, with 13 bases spanning the gap. Germline V lookup: CDR1 SGHRS, CDR2 YFSETQ. The CDR3 nucleotides are TGCGCCAGCAGCTTGGTAGGGCTAGGGGGAGAGACCCAGTACTTC. It is translated as CASSLVGLGGETQYF.

This clone ranks as medium-sized. J is TRBJ2-3 and V is TRBV2, with 14 bases identical to TRBD2. The CDR3 extends over 16 amino acids. Per the germline V gene, CDR1 is SNHLY and CDR2 is FYNNEI. The V segment lost 6 bases and the J segment 7 bases; nucleotides outside the gene matches: 9. The CDR3 reads CASRDRGLAGGYTQYF. CDR3 coding DNA: TGTGCCAGCAGAGATCGCGGACTAGCGGGAGGATATACGCAGTATTTT.

Worth noting for this clone: At one end, the junction sequence differs from germline, possibly due to a read error. V gene TRBV4-1 combines with J gene TRBJ2-1; D unclear. CDR3 length equals 13 residues. Looked up from germline, CDR1 is MGHRA and CDR2 is YSYEKL. CDR3 residues: CASSQFGVDDQFF. The CDR3 coding sequence is TGCGCCAGCAGCCAATTTGGGGTGGATGATCAGTTCTTC.

This clone rates as medium-sized. The chain combines TRBV28 with TRBJ1-2; 8 positions agree with TRBD1. The junction had 4 bases not matched to a gene; V was cut back by 3 bases and J by 7 bases. Looked up from germline, CDR1 is MDHEN and CDR2 is SYDVKM. This CDR3 contains 13 residues. For the CDR3, the DNA is TGTGCCAGCAGTTTGGAGACAGGGGCTGGCTACACCTTC. Translated: CASSLETGAGYTF.

This clone was picked up many times. The CDR3 DNA follows: TGTGCCAGCAGCCACGCGTTCCTAGCCAAAAACATTCAGTACTTC. This encodes CASSHAFLAKNIQYF. The genes are TRBV3-1 and TRBJ2-4; unclear D gene. Between the trimmed V and J ends, which lost 3 bases and 0 bases, there was a span of 9 bases. The CDR3 has 15 residues. Germline V gene sequence: CDR1 LGHDT, CDR2 YNNKEL (reference sequence).

This clone occurred a few times. The genes are TRBV24-1 and TRBJ2-3; D is perhaps TRBD2 (5 bases). V lost 4 bases and J 3 bases, leaving 13 bases between the germline ends. CDR3 size: 15 residues. Germline V gene lookup returns CDR1 KGHDR and CDR2 SFDVKD. The CDR3 loop is CATSDPGSGTDTQYF. In nucleotides, the CDR3 is TGTGCCACCAGTGACCCGGGATCGGGGACAGATACGCAGTATTTT.

In its sample, this clone was seen many times. The V and J genes are TRBV20-1 and TRBJ1-2; no definite D call. Germline lookup yields CDR1 DFQATT and CDR2 SNEGSKA (reference sequence). The CDR3 runs to 11 residues. V was trimmed by 6 bases and J by 8 bases, leaving 13 bases between them. CDR3 DNA: TGCAGTGCCAGACTGGGCGGGGGCTACACCTTC. Protein product: CSARLGGGYTF.

J is TRBJ2-5 and V is TRBV6-2 or TRBV6-3; TRBD1 matches at 7 bases. The trim removed 5 bases at V and 5 bases at J, leaving 17 bases unmatched. Per the germline V gene, CDR1 is MNHEY and CDR2 is SVGEGT. The CDR3 covers 17 residues. The CDR3 sequence: CASSPLMTGSFFETQYF. The CDR3 DNA is TGTGCCAGCAGTCCACTTATGACAGGGAGTTTTTTTGAGACCCAGTACTTC.

This chain connects TRBV30 to TRBJ1-2; tentative D call: TRBD1 (5 bases). Between the trimmed V and J ends, which lost 2 bases and 8 bases, there was a span of 12 bases. CDR3 length equals 12 residues. Germline CDR1 reads GTSNPN; CDR2 reads SVGIG (reference sequence). CDR3 sequence: CAWSPRAGGYTF. The CDR3 DNA is TGTGCCTGGAGTCCCAGGGCCGGGGGCTACACCTTC. Full variable domain (outside the CDR3, taken from reference TRBV30 and TRBJ1-2): SQTIHQWPATLVQPVGSPLSLECTVEGTSNPNLYWYRQAAGRGLQLLFYSVGIGQISSEVPQNLSASRPQDRQFILSSKKLLLSDSGFYLCAWSPRAGGYTFGSGTRLTVV.

There are many counts of this clone. The chain employs TRBV5-6 and TRBJ1-2; D might be TRBD1 (5 bases). The ends were cut back, 5 bases at V and 1 base at J, with 15 bases in the middle. The CDR3 is made up of 15 amino acids. From germline, CDR1 is SGHDT and CDR2 YYEEEE. The CDR3 bases are TGTGCCAGCAGTCCTTGGGAGACAGTTAACTATGGCTACACCTTC. This sequence encodes CASSPWETVNYGYTF.

In its sample, this clone is medium-sized (0.01 to 0.1%). The chain links TRBV20-1 to TRBJ2-2; 9 bases line up with TRBD1. V was clipped by 3 bases and J by 4 bases; unmatched bases: 6. CDR1 DFQATT and CDR2 SNEGSKA come from the germline V gene (reference sequence). This CDR3 comprises 15 residues. The CDR3: CSARGQGGGTGELFF. CDR3 nucleotides: TGCAGTGCTAGGGGACAGGGAGGAGGCACCGGGGAGCTGTTTTTT.

J is TRBJ1-5 and V is TRBV6-1; D possibly corresponds to TRBD1 (6 bases). CDR1 and CDR2 (germline): MNHNS, SASEGT. The V end was cut by 5 bases, the J end by 6 bases, with 23 bases between. The CDR3 has 17 amino acids. The CDR3 bases are TGTGCCAGCAGTCCCTTCCGACAGGACCTGCTGGGTCAGCCCCAGCATTTT. Translation: CASSPFRQDLLGQPQHF.

This clone is classed as medium-sized. The chain employs TRBV19 and TRBJ2-7; no reliable D call. Germline V gene lookup returns CDR1 LNHDA and CDR2 SQIVND (reference sequence). Deletions cut 4 bases from V and 7 bases from J, with 8 bases between. CDR3 length equals 11 residues. CDR3 region: CASSNGWEQYF. In DNA form, the CDR3 reads TGTGCCAGTAGTAATGGATGGGAGCAGTACTTC.

This clone has at least ten counts. This chain links TRBV2 with TRBJ2-2, with D possibly TRBD2 on 6 matching bases. The CDR3 extends over 14 amino acids. V was pared by 8 bases and J by 7 bases, with 17 bases between. Looked up from germline, CDR1 is SNHLY and CDR2 is FYNNEI. CDR3 sequence reads: CASHHLGGSGELFF. Written as DNA, the CDR3 is TGTGCCAGCCACCATTTGGGAGGAAGCGGGGAGCTGTTTTTT.

This clone was counted many times. This chain's CDR3 is CASSGGWGGRADTQYF. The CDR3 nucleotides read TGCGCCAGCAGTGGGGGGTGGGGGGGCCGGGCAGATACGCAGTATTTT. J is TRBJ2-3 and V is TRBV10-2, with D possibly matching TRBD2 (7 bases). Germline V gene sequence: CDR1 WSHSY, CDR2 SAAADI. The V end lost 4 bases, the J end lost 4 bases, and 18 bases lay between the germline ends. This CDR3 has 16 amino acids.

This clone was recorded many times. This chain uses TRBV18 with TRBJ2-3; D is perhaps TRBD2 (6 bases). The germline gives CDR1 KGHSH, CDR2 LQKENI. V shed 2 bases and J shed 5 bases, with 14 bases lying between them. The CDR3 is 15 amino acids. The CDR3 DNA sequence: TGTGCCAGCTCACCAGTCGGGAGTGGTAAAGATACGCAGTATTTT. As protein: CASSPVGSGKDTQYF.

This clone was seen ten or more times. The chain carries TRBV20-1 and TRBJ1-2; no definite D call. The CDR3 loop spans 15 amino acids. The germline V and J ends were trimmed by 0 bases and 4 bases, with 15 bases remaining between them. Germline assignment: CDR1 DFQATT and CDR2 SNEGSKA (reference sequence). In nucleotides, the CDR3 is TGCAGTGCTAGAGAACCAGGCGGGGTAATCTATGGCTACACCTTC. This encodes CSAREPGGVIYGYTF.